This is a list of T cell receptor beta chains from one sample in a study of shared clonotypes between healthy human individuals. Measured with immunoSEQ multiplex PCR; TCRdb has only the in-frame clones, and not every one. The data contain roughly 2,000,000 clones, 93% of them seen just once; the ten biggest clones take up less than 2%. Sequencing used naive CD8+ T cells from PBMCs. All receptors derive from a man aged 18 to 30 in good health. Some clones in this sample may be carry-over from other donors' samples. Both conserved end residues are part of each CDR3. Each record gives: J gene, clone size, D gene, V gene, CDR3 protein, CDR3 DNA. The D gene is left open where the match is weak. Clone size, where shown, is once, few, many, or a class for clones that have expanded.

j_gene: TRBJ2-7; abundance: .; d_gene: .; v_gene: TRBV14; CDR3aa: CASSQVGGIYEQYF; CDR3nt: TGTGCCAGCAGCCAAGTAGGAGGGATCTACGAGCAGTACTTC
j_gene: TRBJ2-1; abundance: .; d_gene: TRBD1; v_gene: TRBV6-5; CDR3aa: CASSPRGQGRNEQFF; CDR3nt: TGTGCCAGCAGTCCCAGGGGACAGGGGCGGAATGAGCAGTTCTTC
j_gene: TRBJ2-3; abundance: .; d_gene: .; v_gene: TRBV27; CDR3aa: CASSLQMSGADTQYF; CDR3nt: TGTGCCAGCAGTTTGCAGATGTCTGGGGCAGATACGCAGTATTTT
j_gene: TRBJ2-2; abundance: .; d_gene: .; v_gene: TRBV7-9; CDR3aa: CASSPSAVTGELFF; CDR3nt: TGTGCCAGCAGCCCTAGCGCCGTAACCGGGGAGCTGTTTTTT
j_gene: TRBJ2-1; abundance: once; d_gene: .; v_gene: TRBV27; CDR3aa: CASSLSGRNEQFF; CDR3nt: TGTGCCAGCAGTTTATCGGGGCGCAATGAGCAGTTCTTC
j_gene: TRBJ2-2; abundance: once; d_gene: .; v_gene: TRBV27; CDR3aa: CASSLWARENTGELFF; CDR3nt: TGTGCCAGCAGTTTATGGGCCAGGGAGAACACCGGGGAGCTGTTTTTT
j_gene: TRBJ2-1; abundance: .; d_gene: .; v_gene: TRBV28; CDR3aa: CASSFRTNEQFF; CDR3nt: TGTGCCAGCAGTTTTAGGACCAATGAGCAGTTCTTC
j_gene: TRBJ2-1; abundance: .; d_gene: TRBD2; v_gene: TRBV30; CDR3aa: CAWSILSGGYNEQFF; CDR3nt: TGTGCCTGGTCGATTCTTAGCGGGGGGTACAATGAGCAGTTCTTC
j_gene: TRBJ2-7; abundance: .; d_gene: .; v_gene: TRBV11-1; CDR3aa: CASSLGTRFYEQYF; CDR3nt: TGTGCCAGCAGCTTAGGGACCAGATTCTACGAGCAGTACTTC
j_gene: TRBJ2-1; abundance: .; d_gene: TRBD2; v_gene: TRBV9; CDR3aa: CASSVDPREGHEQFF; CDR3nt: TGTGCCAGCAGCGTAGACCCGCGGGAGGGCCATGAGCAGTTCTTC
j_gene: TRBJ2-5; abundance: .; d_gene: .; v_gene: TRBV4-1; CDR3aa: CASSPRWEETQYF; CDR3nt: TGCGCCAGCAGCCCAAGGTGGGAAGAGACCCAGTACTTC
j_gene: TRBJ2-1; abundance: .; d_gene: TRBD2; v_gene: TRBV14; CDR3aa: CASSQGTSGLGGEQFF; CDR3nt: TGTGCCAGCAGCCAAGGGACTAGCGGGCTTGGTGGTGAGCAGTTCTTC
j_gene: TRBJ1-2; abundance: .; d_gene: .; v_gene: TRBV27; CDR3aa: CASSFKARGQTDSYGYTF; CDR3nt: TGTGCCAGCAGTTTCAAGGCGCGCGGACAGACGGATTCTTATGGCTACACCTTC
j_gene: TRBJ2-7; abundance: .; d_gene: .; v_gene: TRBV7-9; CDR3aa: CASRPDNSYEQYF; CDR3nt: TGTGCCAGCAGACCTGACAACTCCTACGAGCAGTACTTC
j_gene: TRBJ1-5; abundance: few; d_gene: .; v_gene: TRBV27; CDR3aa: CASSFPGQPQHF; CDR3nt: TGTGCCAGCAGTTTCCCAGGGCAGCCCCAGCATTTT
j_gene: TRBJ2-5; abundance: .; d_gene: .; v_gene: TRBV6-5; CDR3aa: CASSYEQEPQETQYF; CDR3nt: TGTGCCAGCAGTTACGAACAGGAGCCCCAAGAGACCCAGTACTTC
j_gene: TRBJ2-7; abundance: .; d_gene: TRBD1; v_gene: TRBV14; CDR3aa: CASSQEIWDRLSNEQYF; CDR3nt: TGTGCCAGCAGCCAAGAAATATGGGACAGGCTATCCAACGAGCAGTACTTC
j_gene: TRBJ2-2; abundance: .; d_gene: .; v_gene: TRBV19; CDR3aa: CATQPGNTGELFF; CDR3nt: TGTGCCACCCAGCCGGGAAACACCGGGGAGCTGTTTTTT
j_gene: TRBJ2-7; abundance: .; d_gene: TRBD2; v_gene: TRBV10-2; CDR3aa: CASRVTSGYSYEQYF; CDR3nt: TGCGCCAGCAGGGTGACTAGCGGGTACTCCTACGAGCAGTACTTC
j_gene: TRBJ1-6; abundance: .; d_gene: .; v_gene: TRBV9; CDR3aa: CASSVEDRASPLHF; CDR3nt: TGTGCCAGCAGCGTAGAAGACAGAGCTTCACCCCTCCACTTT
j_gene: TRBJ1-5; abundance: few; d_gene: .; v_gene: TRBV27; CDR3aa: CASSNRQSNQPQHF; CDR3nt: TGTGCCAGCAGCAATCGGCAAAGCAATCAGCCCCAGCATTTT
j_gene: TRBJ2-3; abundance: .; d_gene: TRBD1; v_gene: TRBV18; CDR3aa: CASSRQGGFTDTQYF; CDR3nt: TGTGCCAGCTCACGACAGGGGGGCTTCACAGATACGCAGTATTTT
j_gene: TRBJ2-3; abundance: .; d_gene: .; v_gene: TRBV11-2; CDR3aa: CASTGAPWGTDTQYF; CDR3nt: TGTGCCAGCACCGGGGCCCCATGGGGCACAGATACGCAGTATTTT
j_gene: TRBJ2-1; abundance: .; d_gene: .; v_gene: TRBV11-3; CDR3aa: CASSPRTQPGDDNEQFF; CDR3nt: TGTGCCAGCAGCCCTCGGACCCAGCCGGGAGACGACAATGAGCAGTTCTTC
j_gene: TRBJ2-1; abundance: .; d_gene: TRBD2; v_gene: TRBV19; CDR3aa: CASSGSGTSRYNEQFF; CDR3nt: TGTGCCAGTAGTGGTTCCGGGACTAGCAGATACAATGAGCAGTTCTTC
j_gene: TRBJ1-2; abundance: .; d_gene: .; v_gene: TRBV5-6; CDR3aa: CASSTGPGYTF; CDR3nt: TGTGCCAGCAGCACCGGACCTGGCTACACCTTC
j_gene: TRBJ2-1; abundance: .; d_gene: .; v_gene: TRBV11-2; CDR3aa: CASSLGSSAYNEQFF; CDR3nt: TGTGCCAGCAGCTTAGGTAGCAGTGCCTACAATGAGCAGTTCTTC
j_gene: TRBJ2-5; abundance: .; d_gene: .; v_gene: TRBV28; CDR3aa: CASRTRRDKQETQYF; CDR3nt: TGTGCCAGCAGAACAAGGAGGGACAAGCAAGAGACCCAGTACTTC
j_gene: TRBJ1-1; abundance: .; d_gene: .; v_gene: TRBV4-1; CDR3aa: CASSQPTGYDTEAFF; CDR3nt: TGCGCCAGCAGCCAACCTACAGGGTATGACACTGAAGCTTTCTTT
j_gene: TRBJ1-4; abundance: once; d_gene: TRBD1; v_gene: TRBV7-9; CDR3aa: CASSWGQGAESNEKLFF; CDR3nt: TGTGCCAGCAGCTGGGGACAGGGGGCTGAGTCTAATGAAAAACTGTTTTTT
j_gene: TRBJ2-1; abundance: .; d_gene: TRBD2; v_gene: TRBV10-1; CDR3aa: CASSAGTSYNEQFF; CDR3nt: TGCGCCAGCAGTGCCGGGACTAGCTACAATGAGCAGTTCTTC
j_gene: TRBJ2-1; abundance: .; d_gene: TRBD2; v_gene: TRBV10-2; CDR3aa: CASTSGSRDEQFF; CDR3nt: TGCGCCAGCACTAGCGGGAGTCGGGATGAGCAGTTCTTC
j_gene: TRBJ1-1; abundance: .; d_gene: .; v_gene: TRBV28; CDR3aa: CASSLAGNTEAFF; CDR3nt: TGTGCCAGCAGTTTAGCAGGAAACACTGAAGCTTTCTTT
j_gene: TRBJ2-7; abundance: .; d_gene: TRBD1; v_gene: TRBV5-6; CDR3aa: CASSIGQAYEQYF; CDR3nt: TGTGCCAGCAGCATTGGACAGGCCTACGAGCAGTACTTC
j_gene: TRBJ2-7; abundance: once; d_gene: .; v_gene: TRBV5-6; CDR3aa: CASSEGTSYEQYF; CDR3nt: TGTGCCAGCAGTGAGGGGACCTCCTACGAGCAGTACTTC
j_gene: TRBJ1-1; abundance: .; d_gene: .; v_gene: TRBV27; CDR3aa: CASSLGSYTEAFF; CDR3nt: TGTGCCAGCAGTTTAGGGTCGTACACTGAAGCTTTCTTT
j_gene: TRBJ2-1; abundance: .; d_gene: TRBD1; v_gene: TRBV7-9; CDR3aa: CASTGQGRNNEQFF; CDR3nt: TGTGCCAGCACAGGACAGGGGAGGAACAATGAGCAGTTCTTC
j_gene: TRBJ1-4; abundance: .; d_gene: TRBD1; v_gene: TRBV5-3; CDR3aa: CARSYQGQGGLEKLFF; CDR3nt: TGTGCCAGAAGCTATCAGGGACAGGGAGGTTTAGAAAAACTGTTTTTT
j_gene: TRBJ2-7; abundance: .; d_gene: .; v_gene: TRBV7-2; CDR3aa: CASSSWAEGYEQYF; CDR3nt: TGTGCCAGCAGCTCCTGGGCCGAGGGCTACGAGCAGTACTTC
j_gene: TRBJ2-7; abundance: .; d_gene: .; v_gene: TRBV5-1; CDR3aa: CASSLETEAYEQYF; CDR3nt: TGCGCCAGCAGCTTAGAGACAGAGGCCTACGAGCAGTACTTC
j_gene: TRBJ2-3; abundance: .; d_gene: .; v_gene: TRBV7-2; CDR3aa: CASSWVSGDTQYF; CDR3nt: TGTGCCAGCAGCTGGGTTAGTGGAGATACGCAGTATTTT
j_gene: TRBJ2-1; abundance: .; d_gene: TRBD2; v_gene: TRBV28; CDR3aa: CASSSRQLFGREDSYNEQFF; CDR3nt: TGTGCCAGCAGTTCTAGGCAGCTCTTCGGGCGGGAGGACTCCTACAATGAGCAGTTCTTC
j_gene: TRBJ2-1; abundance: .; d_gene: TRBD2; v_gene: TRBV6-5; CDR3aa: CASSYLRGGSNEQFF; CDR3nt: TGTGCCAGCAGTTACCTTCGGGGCGGGAGCAATGAGCAGTTCTTC
j_gene: TRBJ2-7; abundance: once; d_gene: .; v_gene: TRBV7-9; CDR3aa: CASSTEPYEQYF; CDR3nt: TGTGCCAGCAGCACGGAACCCTACGAGCAGTACTTC
j_gene: TRBJ1-1; abundance: .; d_gene: TRBD1; v_gene: TRBV19; CDR3aa: CASRSGQGMNTEAFF; CDR3nt: TGTGCCAGTAGGTCGGGACAGGGTATGAACACTGAAGCTTTCTTT
j_gene: TRBJ1-2; abundance: .; d_gene: .; v_gene: TRBV19; CDR3aa: CASRVGSYGYTF; CDR3nt: TGTGCCAGTAGGGTAGGCAGCTATGGCTACACCTTC
j_gene: TRBJ2-7; abundance: once; d_gene: .; v_gene: TRBV18; CDR3aa: CASSPLLTKQSYEQYF; CDR3nt: TGTGCCAGCTCACCGCTCCTGACTAAGCAATCCTACGAGCAGTACTTC
j_gene: TRBJ2-1; abundance: .; d_gene: TRBD2; v_gene: TRBV15; CDR3aa: CALGTSGNNEQFF; CDR3nt: TGTGCCCTGGGGACTAGCGGGAACAATGAGCAGTTCTTC
j_gene: TRBJ2-5; abundance: .; d_gene: TRBD2; v_gene: TRBV2; CDR3aa: CASSLWASGGWGETQYF; CDR3nt: TGTGCCAGCAGTCTGTGGGCTAGCGGGGGCTGGGGAGAGACCCAGTACTTC
j_gene: TRBJ2-1; abundance: .; d_gene: TRBD2; v_gene: TRBV11-2; CDR3aa: CASSLGLALSYNEQFF; CDR3nt: TGTGCCAGCAGCTTGGGACTAGCGCTTTCCTACAATGAGCAGTTCTTC
j_gene: TRBJ2-5; abundance: .; d_gene: .; v_gene: TRBV7-7; CDR3aa: CASSLKGPETQYF; CDR3nt: TGTGCCAGCAGCTTAAAGGGGCCAGAGACCCAGTACTTC
j_gene: TRBJ1-1; abundance: .; d_gene: .; v_gene: TRBV30; CDR3aa: CAWSRNTEAFF; CDR3nt: TGTGCCTGGAGTCGGAATACTGAAGCTTTCTTT
j_gene: TRBJ1-1; abundance: .; d_gene: .; v_gene: TRBV6-6; CDR3aa: CASSVFTEAFF; CDR3nt: TGTGCCAGCTCCGTGTTCACTGAAGCTTTCTTT
j_gene: TRBJ2-1; abundance: .; d_gene: TRBD2; v_gene: TRBV27; CDR3aa: CASIGRGASGRYNEQFF; CDR3nt: TGTGCCAGCATTGGCAGGGGAGCTAGCGGGCGATACAATGAGCAGTTCTTC
j_gene: TRBJ1-5; abundance: once; d_gene: TRBD1; v_gene: TRBV7-9; CDR3aa: CASSLDRDQPQHF; CDR3nt: TGTGCCAGCAGCCTGGACAGGGATCAGCCCCAGCATTTT
j_gene: TRBJ1-1; abundance: .; d_gene: TRBD1; v_gene: TRBV29-1; CDR3aa: CSVRDSLNTEAFF; CDR3nt: TGCAGCGTTCGGGACAGCTTGAACACTGAAGCTTTCTTT
j_gene: TRBJ1-2; abundance: .; d_gene: .; v_gene: TRBV28; CDR3aa: CASSLYPNYGYTF; CDR3nt: TGTGCCAGCAGTTTATACCCAAACTATGGCTACACCTTC
j_gene: TRBJ2-5; abundance: few; d_gene: .; v_gene: TRBV25-1; CDR3aa: CASSAAGNQETQYF; CDR3nt: TGTGCCAGCAGTGCCGCGGGGAACCAAGAGACCCAGTACTTC
j_gene: TRBJ1-5; abundance: .; d_gene: .; v_gene: TRBV28; CDR3aa: CASSLWSRDQPQHF; CDR3nt: TGTGCCAGCAGTTTATGGTCCAGGGATCAGCCCCAGCATTTT
j_gene: TRBJ1-1; abundance: .; d_gene: .; v_gene: TRBV5-6; CDR3aa: CASSLNGQGNTEAFF; CDR3nt: TGTGCCAGCAGCTTGAACGGTCAAGGGAACACTGAAGCTTTCTTT